This is a list of T cell receptor beta chains from one sample in a study of cytomegalovirus exposure and HLA in healthy donors. Using immunoSEQ multiplex PCR, the repertoire was profiled, and TCRdb retains in-frame clones only, with some absent. The sample gives approximately 150,000 clones, roughly 80% of which show up once; roughly 3.5% is in the top ten. Sequenced input: PBMCs. All receptors come from a man aged 25-40 years in good health and CMV-seropositive. The CDR3 runs from the conserved cysteine through the conserved F or W. The D gene is left open where the match is weak. Rows give clone size only sometimes, using once, few, many, or a class for an expanded clone.

d_gene: TRBD2; v_gene: TRBV28; abundance: .; j_gene: TRBJ2-1; CDR3aa: CASSLSSGGGFF; CDR3nt: TGTGCCAGCAGTTTATCTAGCGGGGGCGGGTTCTTC
d_gene: .; v_gene: TRBV2; abundance: few; j_gene: TRBJ2-5; CDR3aa: CASEQGPQETQYF; CDR3nt: TGTGCCAGTGAACAGGGACCCCAAGAGACCCAGTACTTC
d_gene: TRBD1; v_gene: TRBV29-1; abundance: .; j_gene: TRBJ2-7; CDR3aa: CSVDQEGTGIYYEQYF; CDR3nt: TGCAGCGTTGATCAGGAGGGGACAGGGATTTACTACGAGCAGTACTTC
d_gene: TRBD1; v_gene: TRBV5-4; abundance: once; j_gene: TRBJ1-6; CDR3aa: CASSPGKGADSPLHF; CDR3nt: TGTGCCAGCAGCCCTGGGAAGGGGGCTGATTCACCCCTCCACTTT
d_gene: TRBD1; v_gene: TRBV7-9; abundance: .; j_gene: TRBJ1-6; CDR3aa: CASSPGQGAYSPLHF; CDR3nt: TGTGCCAGCAGCCCCGGACAGGGGGCATATTCACCCCTCCACTTT
d_gene: TRBD1; v_gene: TRBV7-2; abundance: .; j_gene: TRBJ1-4; CDR3aa: CASSRDSNEKLFF; CDR3nt: TGTGCCAGCAGCCGGGACAGTAATGAAAAACTGTTTTTT
d_gene: TRBD1; v_gene: TRBV11-2; abundance: .; j_gene: TRBJ2-7; CDR3aa: CASSIRTGAGEQYF; CDR3nt: TGTGCCAGCAGCATCCGGACAGGGGCAGGCGAGCAGTACTTC
d_gene: TRBD2; v_gene: TRBV5-4; abundance: .; j_gene: TRBJ2-7; CDR3aa: CASSAGTSYEQYF; CDR3nt: TGTGCCAGCAGCGCCGGGACTAGCTACGAGCAGTACTTC
d_gene: TRBD1; v_gene: TRBV7-6; abundance: .; j_gene: TRBJ2-7; CDR3aa: CASSPGTGASYEQYF; CDR3nt: TGTGCCAGCAGCCCCGGGACAGGCGCCTCCTACGAGCAGTACTTC
d_gene: TRBD1; v_gene: TRBV6-1; abundance: .; j_gene: TRBJ2-2; CDR3aa: CASSRGSGELFF; CDR3nt: TGTGCCAGCAGCAGGGGGTCCGGGGAGCTGTTTTTT
d_gene: .; v_gene: TRBV4-1; abundance: .; j_gene: TRBJ1-1; CDR3aa: CASSQDLGRAVTEAFF; CDR3nt: TGCGCCAGCAGCCAAGATTTGGGCAGGGCCGTCACTGAAGCTTTCTTT
d_gene: TRBD1; v_gene: TRBV7-9; abundance: few; j_gene: TRBJ1-3; CDR3aa: CASRSTGGPGNTIYF; CDR3nt: TGTGCCAGCAGGTCCACAGGGGGCCCTGGAAACACCATATATTTT
d_gene: .; v_gene: TRBV28; abundance: .; j_gene: TRBJ1-1; CDR3aa: CASSPQGLEAFF; CDR3nt: TGTGCCAGCAGTCCTCAGGGACTTGAAGCTTTCTTT
d_gene: TRBD1; v_gene: TRBV11-2; abundance: .; j_gene: TRBJ2-3; CDR3aa: CASSLGQGSDTQYF; CDR3nt: TGTGCCAGCAGCCTTGGACAGGGTTCAGATACGCAGTATTTT
d_gene: .; v_gene: TRBV9; abundance: .; j_gene: TRBJ1-5; CDR3aa: CASSVVGGANQPQHF; CDR3nt: TGTGCCAGCAGCGTAGTAGGGGGTGCAAATCAGCCCCAGCATTTT
d_gene: .; v_gene: TRBV15; abundance: .; j_gene: TRBJ1-2; CDR3aa: CATSRAGRQGYTF; CDR3nt: TGTGCCACCAGCAGAGCCGGCCGACAGGGCTACACCTTC
d_gene: .; v_gene: TRBV21-1; abundance: .; j_gene: TRBJ2-3; CDR3aa: CASRPGQQYF; CDR3nt: TGTGCCAGCAGGCCGGGACAGCAGTATTTT
d_gene: .; v_gene: TRBV7-9; abundance: .; j_gene: TRBJ2-2; CDR3aa: CASSPAGVRELFF; CDR3nt: TGTGCCAGCAGCCCGGCAGGGGTCAGGGAGCTGTTTTTT
d_gene: .; v_gene: TRBV4-3; abundance: few; j_gene: TRBJ1-2; CDR3aa: CASSQGDRSYGYTF; CDR3nt: TGCGCCAGCAGCCAAGGTGATAGATCGTATGGCTACACCTTC
d_gene: TRBD1; v_gene: TRBV5-1; abundance: .; j_gene: TRBJ2-7; CDR3aa: CASSRGQGPDYEQYF; CDR3nt: TGCGCCAGCAGCAGGGGACAGGGGCCAGACTACGAGCAGTACTTC
d_gene: TRBD1; v_gene: TRBV30; abundance: .; j_gene: TRBJ2-1; CDR3aa: CAWKVTGGDEQFF; CDR3nt: TGTGCCTGGAAAGTAACAGGGGGAGATGAGCAGTTCTTC
d_gene: .; v_gene: TRBV23-1; abundance: .; j_gene: TRBJ1-5; CDR3aa: CASSQSLMTESQGNQPQHF; CDR3nt: TGCGCCAGCAGTCAATCGTTAATGACGGAGTCTCAAGGCAATCAGCCCCAGCATTTT
d_gene: .; v_gene: TRBV18; abundance: once; j_gene: TRBJ1-4; CDR3aa: CASSPSGGEKLFF; CDR3nt: TGTGCCAGCTCACCTTCCGGGGGTGAAAAACTGTTTTTT
d_gene: .; v_gene: TRBV28; abundance: .; j_gene: TRBJ1-1; CDR3aa: CASSLSDRGAFF; CDR3nt: TGTGCCAGCAGTTTATCGGATAGAGGAGCTTTCTTT
d_gene: TRBD2; v_gene: TRBV6-6; abundance: once; j_gene: TRBJ2-3; CDR3aa: CASETGTSGADTQYF; CDR3nt: TGTGCCAGTGAAACTGGGACTAGCGGGGCCGATACGCAGTATTTT
d_gene: TRBD1; v_gene: TRBV5-1; abundance: .; j_gene: TRBJ2-7; CDR3aa: CASSFRQGTYEQYF; CDR3nt: TGCGCCAGCAGCTTCCGACAGGGGACCTACGAGCAGTACTTC
d_gene: .; v_gene: TRBV2; abundance: .; j_gene: TRBJ1-2; CDR3aa: CASSEVRVTNYGYTF; CDR3nt: TGTGCCAGCAGTGAAGTCCGGGTGACTAACTATGGCTACACCTTC
d_gene: .; v_gene: TRBV18; abundance: .; j_gene: TRBJ2-5; CDR3aa: CASSPPSQGGETQYF; CDR3nt: TGTGCCAGCTCACCACCGTCCCAGGGAGGAGAGACCCAGTACTTC
d_gene: TRBD1; v_gene: TRBV6-6; abundance: few; j_gene: TRBJ2-5; CDR3aa: CASTKDRVEETQYF; CDR3nt: TGTGCCAGCACCAAGGACAGGGTGGAGGAGACCCAGTACTTC
d_gene: .; v_gene: TRBV19; abundance: .; j_gene: TRBJ1-1; CDR3aa: CASTPGGRSEAFF; CDR3nt: TGTGCCAGTACCCCGGGGGGGAGGTCTGAAGCTTTCTTT
d_gene: .; v_gene: TRBV27; abundance: few; j_gene: TRBJ2-7; CDR3aa: CASSFREEAYEQYF; CDR3nt: TGTGCCAGCAGTTTTCGAGAGGAGGCCTACGAGCAGTACTTC
d_gene: TRBD1; v_gene: TRBV29-1; abundance: .; j_gene: TRBJ2-5; CDR3aa: CSVEGWDRGRQETQYF; CDR3nt: TGCAGCGTGGAAGGGTGGGACAGGGGGCGGCAAGAGACCCAGTACTTC
d_gene: TRBD1; v_gene: TRBV6-5; abundance: .; j_gene: TRBJ1-2; CDR3aa: CASSYSPQGQGSGYTF; CDR3nt: TGTGCCAGCAGTTATTCCCCCCAAGGACAGGGGTCTGGCTACACCTTC
d_gene: .; v_gene: TRBV27; abundance: .; j_gene: TRBJ2-7; CDR3aa: CASSIGQAYEQYF; CDR3nt: TGTGCCAGTTCTATAGGACAAGCCTACGAGCAGTACTTC
d_gene: .; v_gene: TRBV19; abundance: .; j_gene: TRBJ2-7; CDR3aa: CASRPQTGSSYEQYF; CDR3nt: TGTGCCAGTAGACCCCAGACAGGCAGCTCCTACGAGCAGTACTTC
d_gene: .; v_gene: TRBV5-1; abundance: .; j_gene: TRBJ1-3; CDR3aa: CASSLALSGNTIYF; CDR3nt: TGCGCCAGCAGCTTGGCTCTCTCTGGAAACACCATATATTTT
d_gene: .; v_gene: TRBV4-1; abundance: .; j_gene: TRBJ1-1; CDR3aa: CASSQGVGRDTEAFF; CDR3nt: TGCGCCAGCAGCCAAGGTGTAGGGCGGGACACTGAAGCTTTCTTT
d_gene: .; v_gene: TRBV5-6; abundance: .; j_gene: TRBJ2-5; CDR3aa: CASSLQGGGFWEQYF; CDR3nt: TGTGCCAGCAGCTTACAGGGGGGGGGTTTCTGGGAGCAGTACTTC
d_gene: .; v_gene: TRBV9; abundance: .; j_gene: TRBJ2-3; CDR3aa: CASSPRWSTDTQYF; CDR3nt: TGTGCCAGCAGCCCCCGGTGGAGCACAGATACGCAGTATTTT
d_gene: TRBD1; v_gene: TRBV6-5; abundance: .; j_gene: TRBJ2-7; CDR3aa: CASSYSGTGSYEQYF; CDR3nt: TGTGCCAGCAGTTACTCCGGGACAGGGTCCTACGAGCAGTACTTC
d_gene: .; v_gene: TRBV11-2; abundance: .; j_gene: TRBJ1-2; CDR3aa: CASSPKGSNYGYTF; CDR3nt: TGTGCCAGCAGCCCAAAGGGGTCCAACTATGGCTACACCTTC